The rows below give T cell receptor beta chains drawn from one sample of a study of immune heterogeneity within non-small cell lung tumors. TCRdb itself ran the multiplex PCR reads through MiXCR, one entry per CDR3 protein. This table holds under 15,000 distinct CDR3 sequences, 23% found once. Sequenced: lung tumor tissue. The receptors stem from a man aged 45-65 years with non-small cell lung cancer. CDR3s include the opening cysteine and the closing phenylalanine or tryptophan. The D gene is left open where the match is weak. Some rows have no size entry. The others give once, few or many, or a class for an expanded clone.

D gene: NA
clone size: many
V gene: TRBV4-1
J gene: TRBJ1-2
CDR3 length: 17
CDR3 DNA: TGCGCCAGCAGCGGTCGGGTAGGGGCCGTAGCTAACTATGGCTACACCTTC
CDR3 protein: CASSGRVGAVANYGYTF

D gene: TRBD2
clone size: many
V gene: TRBV5-1
J gene: TRBJ2-2
CDR3 length: 15
CDR3 DNA: TGCGCCAGCAGAACCACTAGCGGGAACACCGGGGAGCTGTTTTTT
CDR3 protein: CASRTTSGNTGELFF

D gene: NA
clone size: medium-sized
V gene: TRBV6-1
J gene: TRBJ1-1
CDR3 length: 14
CDR3 DNA: TGTGCCAGCAGTGAGCGACACCAGAGAACTGAAGCTTTCTTT
CDR3 protein: CASSERHQRTEAFF

D gene: NA
clone size: many
V gene: TRBV5-1
J gene: TRBJ2-7
CDR3 length: 12
CDR3 DNA: TGCGCCAGCAGCTTGGAGGGATACGAGCAGTACTTC
CDR3 protein: CASSLEGYEQYF

D gene: TRBD1
clone size: many
V gene: TRBV11-3
J gene: TRBJ2-7
CDR3 length: 16
CDR3 DNA: TGTGCCAGCAGCTCCCCACAGGGGGGTCCCCTCTACGAGCAGTACTTC
CDR3 protein: CASSSPQGGPLYEQYF

D gene: NA
clone size: many
V gene: TRBV6-2/TRBV6-3
J gene: TRBJ1-2
CDR3 length: 14
CDR3 DNA: TGTGCCAGCAGTGCCGGGACGGCGAACTATGGCTACACCTTC
CDR3 protein: CASSAGTANYGYTF

D gene: TRBD2
clone size: medium-sized
V gene: TRBV6-2/TRBV6-3
J gene: TRBJ2-7
CDR3 length: 14
CDR3 DNA: TGTGCCAGCAGTTACGAGACTAGCGGCTACGAGCAGTACTTC
CDR3 protein: CASSYETSGYEQYF

D gene: NA
clone size: medium-sized
V gene: TRBV4-2
J gene: TRBJ1-2
CDR3 length: 15
CDR3 DNA: TGTGCCAGCAGCCAAGAAGAGGGGGCTAACTATGGCTACACCTTC
CDR3 protein: CASSQEEGANYGYTF

D gene: TRBD2
clone size: few
V gene: TRBV7-6
J gene: TRBJ2-7
CDR3 length: 13
CDR3 DNA: TGTGCCAGCAGCTTAGGGGGGGGGTACGAGCAGTACTTC
CDR3 protein: CASSLGGGYEQYF

D gene: NA
clone size: NA
V gene: TRBV27
J gene: TRBJ1-2
CDR3 length: 15
CDR3 DNA: TGTGCCAGCAGTACCCGACCGGTACATGGATATGGCTACACCTTC
CDR3 protein: CASSTRPVHGYGYTF

D gene: NA
clone size: NA
V gene: TRBV14
J gene: TRBJ1-1
CDR3 length: 13
CDR3 DNA: TGTGCCAGCAGCCAAGCCGTTACAGGGTGGGCTTTCTTT
CDR3 protein: CASSQAVTGWAFF

D gene: NA
clone size: NA
V gene: TRBV7-9
J gene: TRBJ1-1
CDR3 length: 13
CDR3 DNA: TGTGCCAGCAGCTTAATAACTCACCATGAAGCTTTCTTT
CDR3 protein: CASSLITHHEAFF

D gene: NA
clone size: many
V gene: TRBV7-8
J gene: TRBJ1-1
CDR3 length: 14
CDR3 DNA: TGTGCCAGCAGCTTAGTTGCTGGGAACACTGAAGCTTTCTTT
CDR3 protein: CASSLVAGNTEAFF

D gene: NA
clone size: NA
V gene: TRBV18
J gene: TRBJ2-3
CDR3 length: 13
CDR3 DNA: TGTGCCAGCTCACCACCTACGGAGGATACGCAGTATTTT
CDR3 protein: CASSPPTEDTQYF

D gene: TRBD1
clone size: many
V gene: TRBV7-9
J gene: TRBJ1-3
CDR3 length: 15
CDR3 DNA: TGTGCCAGCAGCCCGATGGGACAGGGGAGAAACACCATATATTTT
CDR3 protein: CASSPMGQGRNTIYF

D gene: NA
clone size: NA
V gene: TRBV20-1
J gene: TRBJ2-4
CDR3 length: 16
CDR3 DNA: TGCAGTGCTAGAGTACGGTCGGGGGTTGCCAAAAACATTCAGTACTTC
CDR3 protein: CSARVRSGVAKNIQYF

D gene: NA
clone size: many
V gene: TRBV12-3/TRBV12-4
J gene: TRBJ1-1
CDR3 length: 15
CDR3 DNA: TGTGCCAGCAGGCCCCCGGGAGCGGTGAACACTGAAGCTTTCTTT
CDR3 protein: CASRPPGAVNTEAFF

D gene: TRBD1
clone size: many
V gene: TRBV12-3/TRBV12-4
J gene: TRBJ1-5
CDR3 length: 17
CDR3 DNA: TGTGCCAGCAGTTTGGGACAGGGATGGGGGAGCAATCAGCCCCAGCATTTT
CDR3 protein: CASSLGQGWGSNQPQHF

D gene: NA
clone size: many
V gene: TRBV6-1
J gene: TRBJ2-1
CDR3 length: 14
CDR3 DNA: TGTGCCAGCAGTGAAATTGGGATACCTAATGAGCAGTTCTTC
CDR3 protein: CASSEIGIPNEQFF

D gene: NA
clone size: many
V gene: TRBV27
J gene: TRBJ1-2
CDR3 length: 13
CDR3 DNA: TGTGCCAGCAGTTTATCGGGGATCTATGGCTACACCTTC
CDR3 protein: CASSLSGIYGYTF

D gene: TRBD2
clone size: many
V gene: TRBV6-1
J gene: TRBJ2-3
CDR3 length: 17
CDR3 DNA: TGTGCCAGCAGTCTATCTTCCTCTTCAGGACTAGCGAATACGCAGTATTTT
CDR3 protein: CASSLSSSSGLANTQYF

D gene: TRBD2
clone size: many
V gene: TRBV4-1
J gene: TRBJ2-5
CDR3 length: 16
CDR3 DNA: TGCGCCAGCAGCCCACGGGCGGGAGCCCTCCAAGAGACCCAGTACTTC
CDR3 protein: CASSPRAGALQETQYF

D gene: TRBD1
clone size: many
V gene: TRBV5-1
J gene: TRBJ1-2
CDR3 length: 15
CDR3 DNA: TGCGCCAGCAACCCCGGCCAGGGGGCTATCTATGGCTACACCTTC
CDR3 protein: CASNPGQGAIYGYTF

D gene: NA
clone size: few
V gene: TRBV4-1
J gene: TRBJ1-1
CDR3 length: 14
CDR3 DNA: TGCGCCAGCAGCCACCTTCCTAAAGGCGCTGAAGCTTTCTTT
CDR3 protein: CASSHLPKGAEAFF

D gene: TRBD2
clone size: medium-sized
V gene: TRBV20-1
J gene: TRBJ2-1
CDR3 length: 16
CDR3 DNA: TGCAGTGCTAGAGATCGCGGGAGGGCCGAATGGTATGAGCAGTTCTTC
CDR3 protein: CSARDRGRAEWYEQFF

D gene: NA
clone size: NA
V gene: TRBV10-3
J gene: TRBJ2-7
CDR3 length: 13
CDR3 DNA: TGTGCCATCCTCCCCGCAGGCGAAAAGGAGCAGTACTTC
CDR3 protein: CAILPAGEKEQYF

D gene: TRBD1
clone size: NA
V gene: TRBV7-3
J gene: TRBJ2-5
CDR3 length: 16
CDR3 DNA: TGTGCCAGCAGCTTAATGTCCAGGGGGCGACAAGAGACCCAGTACTTC
CDR3 protein: CASSLMSRGRQETQYF

D gene: NA
clone size: NA
V gene: TRBV9
J gene: TRBJ1-1
CDR3 length: 13
CDR3 DNA: TGTGCCAGCAGCGTAGATTGGTACACTGAAGCTTTATTT
CDR3 protein: CASSVDWYTEALF

D gene: TRBD2
clone size: NA
V gene: TRBV11-2
J gene: TRBJ2-5
CDR3 length: 19
CDR3 DNA: TGTGCCAGCAGCTCCCACCTTGGTATTAGGGGAGGGCGGCGAGAGACCCAGTACTTC
CDR3 protein: CASSSHLGIRGGRRETQYF

D gene: NA
clone size: NA
V gene: TRBV11-1
J gene: TRBJ2-7
CDR3 length: 13
CDR3 DNA: TGTGTCAGCAGCGCCGGGGCTAGCTACGAGCAGTACTTC
CDR3 protein: CVSSAGASYEQYF

D gene: TRBD1
clone size: many
V gene: TRBV20-1
J gene: TRBJ1-2
CDR3 length: 17
CDR3 DNA: TGCAGTGCTAGAGCCCTCGGGACAGGGGAAGGAAACTATGGCTACACCTTC
CDR3 protein: CSARALGTGEGNYGYTF

D gene: TRBD1
clone size: medium-sized
V gene: TRBV30
J gene: TRBJ1-1
CDR3 length: 14
CDR3 DNA: TGTGCCTGGAGTTTGGGACAGGTGAACACTGAAGCTTTCTTT
CDR3 protein: CAWSLGQVNTEAFF

D gene: TRBD2
clone size: many
V gene: TRBV13
J gene: TRBJ2-7
CDR3 length: 14
CDR3 DNA: TGTGCCAGCAGCTCGGGACTAGTTGAGGCCGAGCAGTACTTC
CDR3 protein: CASSSGLVEAEQYF

D gene: NA
clone size: NA
V gene: TRBV6-1
J gene: TRBJ2-3
CDR3 length: 15
CDR3 DNA: TGTGCCAGCAGTGAAGCGACCGGGGGCATGTATACGCAGTATTTT
CDR3 protein: CASSEATGGMYTQYF

D gene: NA
clone size: few
V gene: TRBV5-6
J gene: TRBJ1-2
CDR3 length: 13
CDR3 DNA: TGTGCCAGCAGCTTGCCCTTCCCGTATGGCTACACCTTC
CDR3 protein: CASSLPFPYGYTF

D gene: TRBD1
clone size: NA
V gene: TRBV20-1
J gene: TRBJ1-5
CDR3 length: 18
CDR3 DNA: TGCAGTGCTCCCAAGGGAGGGGGCGCATCTGAAAGCAATCAGCCCCAGCATTTT
CDR3 protein: CSAPKGGGASESNQPQHF

D gene: NA
clone size: many
V gene: TRBV19
J gene: TRBJ2-4
CDR3 length: 13
CDR3 DNA: TGTGCCAGTAGTCGGACCGAGAAAAACATTCAGTACTTC
CDR3 protein: CASSRTEKNIQYF

D gene: NA
clone size: few
V gene: TRBV29-1
J gene: TRBJ1-1
CDR3 length: 15
CDR3 DNA: TGCAGCGTTGAAGGTCTGGGATTAGGTGCCACTGAAGCTTTCTTT
CDR3 protein: CSVEGLGLGATEAFF

D gene: NA
clone size: once
V gene: TRBV6-1
J gene: TRBJ1-6
CDR3 length: 13
CDR3 DNA: TGTGCCAGCAGCCCCGGACGGGCCTCACGCGTCGACTTT
CDR3 protein: CASSPGRASRVDF

D gene: NA
clone size: medium-sized
V gene: TRBV20-1
J gene: TRBJ1-4
CDR3 length: 12
CDR3 DNA: TGCAGTGCTACCGGGCCGGGCGAAAAACTGTTTTTT
CDR3 protein: CSATGPGEKLFF

D gene: TRBD2
clone size: medium-sized
V gene: TRBV28
J gene: TRBJ2-1
CDR3 length: 16
CDR3 DNA: TGTGCCAGCAGTTCGGAAAGCGGGAGCTCCTACAATGAGCAGTTCTTC
CDR3 protein: CASSSESGSSYNEQFF

D gene: TRBD1
clone size: medium-sized
V gene: TRBV27
J gene: TRBJ2-7
CDR3 length: 16
CDR3 DNA: TGTGCCAGCAGTAACCCCCCGGGACAGAGAACCTACGAGCAGTACTTC
CDR3 protein: CASSNPPGQRTYEQYF

D gene: TRBD2
clone size: NA
V gene: TRBV5-4
J gene: TRBJ2-7
CDR3 length: 15
CDR3 DNA: TGTGCCAGCAGCTTGGGATCTAGCGGGATCGGCGAGCAGTACTTC
CDR3 protein: CASSLGSSGIGEQYF